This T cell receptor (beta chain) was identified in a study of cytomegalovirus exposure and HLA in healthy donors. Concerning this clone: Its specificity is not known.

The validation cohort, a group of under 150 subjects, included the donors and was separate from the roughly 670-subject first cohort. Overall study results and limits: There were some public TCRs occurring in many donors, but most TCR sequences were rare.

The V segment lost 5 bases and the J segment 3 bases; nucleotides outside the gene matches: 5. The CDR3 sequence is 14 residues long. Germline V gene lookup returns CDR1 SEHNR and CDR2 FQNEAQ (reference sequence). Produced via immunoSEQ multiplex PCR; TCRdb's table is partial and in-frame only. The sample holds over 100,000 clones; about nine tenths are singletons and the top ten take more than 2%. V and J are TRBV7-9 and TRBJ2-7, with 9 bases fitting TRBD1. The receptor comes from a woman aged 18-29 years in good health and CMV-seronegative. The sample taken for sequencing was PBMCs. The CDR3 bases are TGTGCCAGCAGCGGACGACAGGGGGGCTACGAGCAGTACTTC. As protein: CASSGRQGGYEQYF.